This T cell receptor (beta chain) was recovered during a study of monozygotic twins with inflammatory bowel disease. Points from the study as a whole: Immunosuppressive treatment differences may have increased patient repertoire variability. Researchers report that IBD patients shared fewer clonotypes with others than healthy twins, especially amid disease activity.

Remarks on this clonotype: The antigen remains undetermined.

TCRdb reprocessed the 5' RACE reads and stores each CDR3 protein as one record, lacking DNA. The sample table sets out approximately 400,000 distinct CDR3 sequences. The germline V gene has CDR1 LGHNA and CDR2 YNFKEQ. There are 17 residues in the CDR3. This chain links TRBV4-2 with TRBJ2-5; TCRdb indicates TRBD2, and absent DNA this call remains unverified. Source material: blood. This clonotype was sampled from a human donor with ulcerative colitis or Crohn's disease, or a healthy co-twin of an affected twin (not recorded which). This chain's CDR3 is CASSQGSSGGAMETQYF.